Each of the 29 T cell receptor beta chains below was sequenced from the same sample in a study of blood T cell repertoires in COVID-19. The data were produced by immunoSEQ multiplex PCR, yet TCRdb's version contains in-frame clones alone and is incomplete. The data show approximately 140,000 clones, with more than 70% seen just once and 10% to 15% held by the top ten. The sample comprised peripheral blood. The receptors stem from a man aged 60 to 69 with active or convalescent COVID-19.

This rearrangement joins TRBV7-9 to TRBJ1-3; no definite D call. CDR1 SEHNR and CDR2 FQNEAQ come from the germline V gene (reference sequence). V was pared by 0 bases and J by 0 bases, with 6 bases between. This CDR3 has 15 amino acids. CDR3 sequence: CASSLAGVSGNTIYF. The CDR3 DNA is TGTGCCAGCAGCTTAGCGGGCGTCTCTGGAAACACCATATATTTT.

Concerning this clone: This specimen includes other DNA sequences encoding the same CDR3. The CDR3 reads CASSPGTSGTYEQYF. The CDR3 DNA reads as TGTGCCAGTAGTCCCGGGACTAGCGGCACCTACGAGCAGTACTTC. V is TRBV19 and J is TRBJ2-7; 11 bases align to TRBD2. Unmatched junction bases numbered 5, after V lost 5 bases and J lost 2 bases. This CDR3 is 15 amino acids long. CDR1 LNHDA and CDR2 SQIVND come from the germline V gene (reference sequence).

This clone was recorded only once. The chain recombines TRBV9 with TRBJ1-2, with TRBD1 as a possible D gene (6 bases). The germline gives CDR1 SGDLS, CDR2 YYNGEE. The V gene lost 4 bases and the J gene lost 2 bases, with 15 bases spanning the gap. The CDR3 sequence is 15 residues long. The CDR3 spells CASSPRDTPNYGYTF. The CDR3 coding sequence is TGTGCCAGCAGCCCCCGGGACACACCAAACTATGGCTACACCTTC. The full variable domain, with the rest looked up from reference TRBV9 and TRBJ1-2, is DSGVTQTPKHLITATGQRVTLRCSPRSGDLSVYWYQQSLDQGLQFLIQYYNGEERAKGNILERFSAQQFPDLHSELNLSSLELGDSALYFCASSPRDTPNYGYTFGSGTRLTVV.

This rearrangement joins TRBV19 to TRBJ2-1, with D possibly TRBD2 on 6 matching bases. The CDR3 contains 15 residues. Deletions cut 3 bases from V and 0 bases from J, with 9 bases between. Germline V gene lookup returns CDR1 LNHDA and CDR2 SQIVND (reference sequence). CDR3 sequence (DNA): TGTGCCAGTAGTATTGGACTACCCTCCTACAATGAGCAGTTCTTC. Translating gives CASSIGLPSYNEQFF.

This rearrangement joins TRBV6-4 to TRBJ2-6; no definite D call. V lost 2 bases, J lost 0 bases, and 17 bases lay in between. The CDR3 is made up of 19 amino acids. CDR1 is MRHNA, CDR2 SNTAGT, per germline. Here the CDR3 DNA reads TGTGCCAGCAGTGACACCCGGGTGGCCCTAAGCTCTGGGGCCAACGTCCTGACTTTC. Encoded protein: CASSDTRVALSSGANVLTF.

This clone was seen more than once but under ten times. The V and J genes are TRBV29-1 and TRBJ1-1; D remains ambiguous. CDR3 length: 15 amino acids. In germline, CDR1 is SQVTM, CDR2 ANQGSEA. Trimming left V 5 bases short and J 0 bases short, with 16 bases between. The DNA of the CDR3 is TGCAGCGTTCAGCGTCAAACGACTTTGAACACTGAAGCTTTCTTT. As protein: CSVQRQTTLNTEAFF.

J is TRBJ2-7 and V is TRBV3-1 (or the pseudogene TRBV3-2); no reliable D call. Germline V gene sequence: CDR1 LGHDT, CDR2 YNNKEL (reference sequence). This CDR3 is 14 amino acids long. V was shortened by 0 bases and J by 3 bases, with 9 bases between the two germline ends. CDR3 protein: CASSQEFPHYEQYF. The CDR3 bases are TGTGCCAGCAGCCAAGAGTTCCCCCACTACGAGCAGTACTTC.

The V gene is TRBV27, the J gene TRBJ1-5; 10 nucleotides match TRBD1. Germline V gene sequence: CDR1 MNHEY, CDR2 SMNVEV (reference sequence). The CDR3 sequence is 15 residues long. V gave up 6 bases and J gave up 7 bases; unmatched junction bases: 9. In DNA, the CDR3 is TGTGCCAGCAGCTGGACAGGGGGAGTTTGGCAGCCCCAGCATTTT. This codes for CASSWTGGVWQPQHF.

This chain joins TRBV2 and TRBJ1-1, with D maybe TRBD1 (5 bases). The CDR3 extends over 14 amino acids. Trimming took off 3 bases at V and 7 bases at J, with 15 bases between the two ends. The germline CDR1 and CDR2 sequences are SNHLY and FYNNEI. This chain's CDR3 is CASSESRGWGEAFF. CDR3 in DNA: TGTGCCAGCAGTGAGAGCCGGGGGTGGGGTGAAGCTTTCTTT.

About this clone itself: The junction departs from germline at one end; a sequencing error may be responsible. This rearrangement joins TRBV11-1 to TRBJ2-2, with a possible D match to TRBD2 (6 bases). The CDR3 covers 14 residues. CDR1 SGHAT and CDR2 FQDESV come from the germline V gene (reference sequence). The CDR3 sequence is CASSLPGNTGGLFF. CDR3 nucleotide sequence: TGTGCCAGCAGCCTGCCGGGGAACACCGGGGGGCTGTTTTTT. Full variable domain (remainder filled in from reference TRBV11-1 and TRBJ2-2): EAEVAQSPRYKITEKSQAVAFWCDPISGHATLYWYRQILGQGPELLVQFQDESVVDDSQLPKDRFSAERLKGVDSTLKIQPAELGDSAMYLCASSLPGNTGGLFFGEGSRLTVL.

The chain combines TRBV29-1 with TRBJ2-3; D is possibly TRBD2 (7 bases). V was trimmed by 6 bases and J by 6 bases, leaving 16 bases between them. The CDR3 has 13 residues. CDR1 SQVTM and CDR2 ANQGSEA come from the germline V gene. In nucleotides, the CDR3 is TGCAGCGTATTAGGGGGGAGGGGCGATACGCAGTATTTT. Translation: CSVLGGRGDTQYF.

The chain employs TRBV7-3 and TRBJ2-7; D gene unclear. Looked up from germline, CDR1 is SGHTA and CDR2 is FQGTGA. There are 13 residues in the CDR3. Trimming took 5 bases from V and 6 from J, leaving 14 bases between them. Written as DNA, the CDR3 is TGTGCCAGCAGCCCCTCCACTCTGAGCGAGCAGTACTTC. Amino acid sequence: CASSPSTLSEQYF.

There are a few counts of this clone. The junction differs from germline at one of its ends, possibly a read error. This chain joins TRBV5-1 and TRBJ2-5, with a weak D call TRBD2 (7 bases). This CDR3 is 14 amino acids long. Germline assignment: CDR1 SGHRS and CDR2 YFSETQ. CDR3 sequence reads: CASTLGGGQGTQYF. In DNA, the CDR3 is TGCGCCAGCACCCTGGGGGGGGGCCAAGGGACCCAGTACTTC.

This chain uses TRBV6-5 with TRBJ2-7; 8 nucleotides line up with TRBD1. With 4 bases clipped from V and 6 bases from J, the junction kept 8 bases outside the gene matches. In germline, CDR1 is MNHEY, CDR2 SVGAGI. There are 14 residues in the CDR3. CDR3 DNA: TGTGCCAGCAGTTTTGACAGGGGAGCTGGCGAGCAGTACTTC. It specifies CASSFDRGAGEQYF.

This clone has only one observation. V gene TRBV4-3 combines with J gene TRBJ2-2; perhaps TRBD2 as D (6 bases). The CDR3 spans 17 residues. V lost 0 bases to trimming and J lost 7 bases, with 18 bases between them. Germline V lookup: CDR1 LGHNA, CDR2 YSLEER. The CDR3 reads CASSQDRRGPLGGELFF. The CDR3 bases are TGCGCCAGCAGCCAAGATCGGAGGGGCCCTTTAGGCGGGGAGCTGTTTTTT.

The CDR3 sequence is CASSVDYARLYEQYF. In nucleotides, the CDR3 is TGTGCCAGCAGCGTCGACTACGCCCGGCTCTACGAGCAGTACTTC. This chain joins TRBV7-2 and TRBJ2-7; maybe TRBD2 (5 bases). This CDR3 has 15 residues. Germline CDR1 and CDR2: SGHTA and FQGNSA. Trimming stripped 5 bases from V and 3 bases from J, with 17 bases between.

This chain uses TRBV13 with TRBJ2-7; 10 bases fit TRBD1. Trimming removed 3 bases from V and 2 bases from J; junction bases left unmatched: 7. Germline values: CDR1 PRHDT, CDR2 FYEKMQ (reference sequence). The CDR3 length is 16 residues. CDR3: CASSFRTGGFAYEQYF. In DNA, the CDR3 is TGTGCCAGCAGCTTCAGGACAGGGGGTTTCGCCTACGAGCAGTACTTC.

The table lists this clone with a count of one. This chain joins TRBV6-2 or TRBV6-3 and TRBJ2-7, with D possibly matching TRBD2 (6 bases). Germline CDR1 and CDR2: MNHEY and SVGEGT. The length of the CDR3 is 14 residues. Trimming left V 2 bases short and J 3 bases short, with 11 bases between. The CDR3 DNA is TGTGCCAGCAGTTACGGACGGGGGTACTACGAGCAGTACTTC. Its protein is CASSYGRGYYEQYF.

This chain uses TRBV19 with TRBJ2-1; weak D call: TRBD2 (5 bases). This CDR3 spans 13 amino acids. V dropped 4 bases and J dropped 6 bases, with 10 bases sitting between them. Germline V gene lookup returns CDR1 LNHDA and CDR2 SQIVND (reference sequence). The CDR3 is CASSSGWGNEQFF. The CDR3 region has the DNA TGTGCCAGTAGTAGCGGGTGGGGCAATGAGCAGTTCTTC. Drawing the rest from reference TRBV19 and TRBJ2-1, the complete variable domain is DGGITQSPKYLFRKEGQNVTLSCEQNLNHDAMYWYRQDPGQGLRLIYYSQIVNDFQKGDIAEGYSVSREKKESFPLTVTSAQKNPTAFYLCASSSGWGNEQFFGPGTRLTVL.

The rearrangement joins TRBV18 to TRBJ1-1; D ambiguous. Germline-derived CDR1 and CDR2 are KGHSH and LQKENI. The V end was cut by 3 bases, the J end by 0 bases, with 11 bases between. This CDR3 comprises 15 residues. Here the CDR3 reads CASSPQVFMNTEAFF. CDR3 coding DNA: TGTGCCAGCTCACCGCAGGTTTTCATGAACACTGAAGCTTTCTTT.

CDR3 sequence: CASSPFRARSYEQYF. CDR3 bases: TGTGCCAGCTCACCCTTCAGGGCAAGGTCCTACGAGCAGTACTTC. The J gene is TRBJ2-7, the V gene TRBV18, with D possibly being TRBD1 (5 bases). Germline CDR1 reads KGHSH; CDR2 reads LQKENI. Between the trimmed V and J ends, which lost 3 bases and 1 base, there was a span of 13 bases. The CDR3 has 15 amino acids.

The chain couples TRBV28 to TRBJ1-1, with a weak D call TRBD1 (5 bases). Trimming took 5 bases from V and 10 from J, leaving 17 bases between them. The CDR3 contains 13 residues. CDR1 is MDHEN and CDR2 is SYDVKM in the germline V gene. CDR3 DNA sequence: TGTGCCAGCAGTGGGACCCGGAGGGTGGGAGCTTTCTTT. Amino acid sequence: CASSGTRRVGAFF.

This clone turned up a few times. The CDR3 loop reads CASSPGDAYEQYF. The CDR3 nucleotides read TGCGCCAGCAGCCCAGGGGATGCCTACGAGCAGTACTTC. The chain links TRBV4-1 to TRBJ2-7; a weak D match, TRBD1 (6 bases). The germline V gene has CDR1 MGHRA and CDR2 YSYEKL. CDR3 length equals 13 residues. V shed 4 bases and J shed 2 bases, with 9 bases lying between them.

The chain is built from TRBV27 and TRBJ1-5; D possibly corresponds to TRBD1 (6 bases). Trimming removed 2 bases from V and 4 bases from J, with 6 bases in between. Germline CDR1 MNHEY, CDR2 SMNVEV (reference sequence). The CDR3 runs to 13 residues. This CDR3 reads CASSLRGNQPQHF. The DNA of the CDR3 is TGTGCCAGCAGTTTAAGGGGGAATCAGCCCCAGCATTTT.

This clone occurred many times. This sequence joins TRBV11-2 and TRBJ1-4; no clear D gene. The CDR3 sequence is 13 residues long. CDR1 is SGHAT, CDR2 FQNNGV, per germline. Trimming pared 5 bases from V and 3 bases from J, leaving 7 bases between. The CDR3 nucleotides are TGTGCCAGCAGCATGGCTCCTAATGAAAAACTGTTTTTT. Amino acids: CASSMAPNEKLFF.

In this sample, this clone turned up once. V is TRBV7-9 and J is TRBJ2-2; TRBD1 might be the D (5 bases). The CDR3 covers 16 residues. Trimming shortened V by 5 bases and J by 5 bases, and 18 bases separated the two germline ends. Germline V CDR1 and CDR2: SEHNR, FQNEAQ (reference sequence). CDR3 in amino acids: CASSRYQGEETGELFF. In nucleotides, the CDR3 is TGTGCCAGCAGCCGCTACCAGGGTGAGGAGACCGGGGAGCTGTTTTTT.

J is TRBJ2-1 and V is TRBV7-2, with 7 bases identical to TRBD1. The CDR3 consists of 16 residues. The germline CDR1 and CDR2 sequences are SGHTA and FQGNSA. Trimming removed 5 bases from V and 1 base from J; junction bases left unmatched: 8. CDR3 amino acids: CASSVTGQPSYNEQFF. CDR3 coding DNA: TGTGCCAGCAGCGTTACGGGACAGCCTTCCTACAATGAGCAGTTCTTC.

The chain employs TRBV3-1 (or the pseudogene TRBV3-2) and TRBJ2-5; the D gene is possibly TRBD2 (7 bases). The CDR3 has 17 amino acids. Trimming took off 1 base at V and 5 bases at J, with 20 bases between the two ends. Germline CDR1 and CDR2: LGHDT and YNNKEL (reference sequence). In nucleotides, the CDR3 is TGTGCCAGCAGCCAAGCCCCCTACGGGGGGCGCCGGGAGACCCAGTACTTC. Its translation is CASSQAPYGGRRETQYF.

This clone was counted a single time. The J gene is TRBJ2-7, the V gene TRBV9, with 7 bases that match TRBD1. The trim removed 0 bases at V and 3 bases at J, leaving 6 bases unmatched. The CDR3 has 15 amino acids. CDR1 is SGDLS, CDR2 YYNGEE, per germline. The CDR3 region is CASSVGPGGIYEQYF. The CDR3 DNA reads TGTGCCAGCAGCGTAGGGCCAGGGGGTATCTACGAGCAGTACTTC.